This T cell receptor (beta chain) stems from a study of blood T cell repertoires in COVID-19. V was trimmed by 4 bases and J by 6 bases, leaving 14 bases between them. Germline lookup yields CDR1 SGHRS and CDR2 YFSETQ. The CDR3 runs to 13 residues. Profiled with immunoSEQ multiplex PCR; TCRdb holds only in-frame clones, not every one. The sample includes 45,000 to 70,000 clones, roughly four fifths of them seen just once. This sequence originates from an elderly woman with acute or convalescent COVID-19. V is TRBV5-1 and J is TRBJ2-7; perhaps TRBD2 as D (6 bases). Sequencing was done on a sample of peripheral blood. The CDR3, as DNA: TGCGCCAGCAGCCCCTTAGTCGGGGGCGAGCAGTACTTC. It encodes CASSPLVGGEQYF.